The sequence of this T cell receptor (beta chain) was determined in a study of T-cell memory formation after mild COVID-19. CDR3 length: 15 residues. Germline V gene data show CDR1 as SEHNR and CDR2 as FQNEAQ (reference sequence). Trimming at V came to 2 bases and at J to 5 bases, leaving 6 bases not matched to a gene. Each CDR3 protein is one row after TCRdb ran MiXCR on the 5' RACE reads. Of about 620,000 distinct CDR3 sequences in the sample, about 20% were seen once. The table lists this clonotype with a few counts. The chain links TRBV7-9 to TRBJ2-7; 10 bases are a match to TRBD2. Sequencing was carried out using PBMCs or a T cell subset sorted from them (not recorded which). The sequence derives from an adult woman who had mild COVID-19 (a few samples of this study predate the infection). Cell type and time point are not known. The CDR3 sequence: CASSLYSSGRNEQYF. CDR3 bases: TGTGCCAGCAGCTTATATTCTAGCGGGAGAAACGAGCAGTACTTC.